This TCR beta chain was retrieved from a study of T-cell memory formation after mild COVID-19. Background on the study: TCR clusters showed largely donor specificity.

The CDR3 contains 15 residues. Trimming removed 3 bases at V and 4 bases at J, with 16 bases between. Germline V lookup: CDR1 LGHNA, CDR2 YNFKEQ. This clonotype was found a few times. TCRdb ran MiXCR on the 5' RACE reads and lists one entry per CDR3 protein. The sample gives 530,000 or so distinct CDR3 sequences, 17% of which show up once; roughly 7.8% is in the top ten. This receptor was obtained from an adult woman who had mild COVID-19 (a few samples of this study predate the infection). Cell type and time point are not known. The J gene is TRBJ2-7, the V gene TRBV4-2; D perhaps matches TRBD1 (5 bases). The sample was PBMCs or a T cell subset sorted from them (not recorded which). CDR3 DNA sequence: TGTGCCAGCAGCCATGCCAACCCCCAGGGTTACGAGCAGTACTTC. This sequence encodes CASSHANPQGYEQYF.